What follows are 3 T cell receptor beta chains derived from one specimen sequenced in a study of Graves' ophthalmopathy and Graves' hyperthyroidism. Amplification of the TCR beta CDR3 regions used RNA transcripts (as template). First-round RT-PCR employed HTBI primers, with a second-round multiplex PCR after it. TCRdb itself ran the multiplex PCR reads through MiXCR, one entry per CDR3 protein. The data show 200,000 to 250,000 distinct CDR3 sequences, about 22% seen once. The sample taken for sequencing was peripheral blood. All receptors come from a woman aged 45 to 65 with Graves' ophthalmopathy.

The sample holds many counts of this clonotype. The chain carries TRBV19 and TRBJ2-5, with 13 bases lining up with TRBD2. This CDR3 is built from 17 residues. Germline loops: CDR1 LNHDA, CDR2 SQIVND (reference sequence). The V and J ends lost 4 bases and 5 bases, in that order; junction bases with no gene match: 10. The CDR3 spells CASSSGGLAGSGETQYF. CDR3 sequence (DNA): TGTGCCAGTAGTAGTGGGGGACTAGCGGGATCCGGTGAGACCCAGTACTTC. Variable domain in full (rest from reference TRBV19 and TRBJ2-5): DGGITQSPKYLFRKEGQNVTLSCEQNLNHDAMYWYRQDPGQGLRLIYYSQIVNDFQKGDIAEGYSVSREKKESFPLTVTSAQKNPTAFYLCASSSGGLAGSGETQYFGPGTRLLVL.

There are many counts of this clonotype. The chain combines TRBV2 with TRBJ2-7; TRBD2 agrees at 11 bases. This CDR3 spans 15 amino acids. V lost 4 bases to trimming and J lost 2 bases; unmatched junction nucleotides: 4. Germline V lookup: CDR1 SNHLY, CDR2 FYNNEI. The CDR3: CASSAPGLAAYEQYF. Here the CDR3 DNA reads TGTGCCAGCAGTGCTCCGGGACTAGCGGCCTACGAGCAGTACTTC.

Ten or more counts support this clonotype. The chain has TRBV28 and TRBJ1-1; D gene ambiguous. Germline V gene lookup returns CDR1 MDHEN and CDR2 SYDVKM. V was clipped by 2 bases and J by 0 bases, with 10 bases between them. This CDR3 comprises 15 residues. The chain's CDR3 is CASSLGGSMNTEAFF. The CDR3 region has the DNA TGTGCCAGCAGTTTAGGCGGCAGTATGAACACTGAAGCTTTCTTT.